This TCR beta chain comes out of a study of cytomegalovirus exposure and HLA in healthy donors. It was with 60 Vbeta and 13 Jbeta primers that the PCR ran. Measured with immunoSEQ multiplex PCR; TCRdb has only the in-frame clones, and not every one. There are 120,000 or so clones in the sample; roughly 87% occur only once, and 1.5% lies in the top ten. This TCR came from a woman aged 18-29 years in good health and CMV-seronegative. Sequenced sample: PBMCs.

This CDR3 reads CASGSISDRPTQPQHF. CDR3 nucleotides: TGTGCTAGTGGTTCAATATCGGACAGGCCGACTCAGCCCCAGCATTTT. The chain employs TRBV12-5 and TRBJ1-5; 7 bases map to TRBD1. With 4 bases clipped from V and 6 bases from J, the junction kept 12 bases outside the gene matches. CDR3 length equals 16 residues. Germline loops: CDR1 LGHNT, CDR2 FRNRAP.